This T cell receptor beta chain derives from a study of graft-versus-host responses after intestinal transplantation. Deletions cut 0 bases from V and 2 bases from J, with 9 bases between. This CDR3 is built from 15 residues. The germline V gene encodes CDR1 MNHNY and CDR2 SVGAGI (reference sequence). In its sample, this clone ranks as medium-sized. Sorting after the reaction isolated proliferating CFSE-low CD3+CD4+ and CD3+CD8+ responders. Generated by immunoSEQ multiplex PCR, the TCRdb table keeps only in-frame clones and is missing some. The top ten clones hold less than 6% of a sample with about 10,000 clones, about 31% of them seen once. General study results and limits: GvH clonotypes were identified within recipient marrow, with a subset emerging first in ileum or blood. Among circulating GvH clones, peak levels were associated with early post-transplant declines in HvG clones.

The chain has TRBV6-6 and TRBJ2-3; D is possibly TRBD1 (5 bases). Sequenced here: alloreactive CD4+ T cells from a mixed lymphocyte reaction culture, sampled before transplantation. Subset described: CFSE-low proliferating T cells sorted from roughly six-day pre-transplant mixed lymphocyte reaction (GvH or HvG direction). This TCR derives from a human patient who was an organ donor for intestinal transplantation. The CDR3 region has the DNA TGTGCCAGCAGTTACTCGATAGGGGCCACAGATACGCAGTATTTT. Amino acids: CASSYSIGATDTQYF.